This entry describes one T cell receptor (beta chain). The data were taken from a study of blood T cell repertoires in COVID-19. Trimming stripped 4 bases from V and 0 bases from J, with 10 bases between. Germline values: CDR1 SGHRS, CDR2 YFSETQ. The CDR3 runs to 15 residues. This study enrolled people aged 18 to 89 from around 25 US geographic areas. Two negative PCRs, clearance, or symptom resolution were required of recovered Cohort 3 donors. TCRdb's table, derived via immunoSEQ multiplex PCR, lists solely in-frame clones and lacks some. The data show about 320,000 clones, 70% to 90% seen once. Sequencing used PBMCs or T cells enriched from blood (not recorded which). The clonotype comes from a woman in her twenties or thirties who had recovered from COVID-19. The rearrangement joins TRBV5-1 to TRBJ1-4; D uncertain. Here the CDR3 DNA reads TGCGCCAGCAGCCCCTCGAGGACAACTAATGAAAAACTGTTTTTT. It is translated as CASSPSRTTNEKLFF. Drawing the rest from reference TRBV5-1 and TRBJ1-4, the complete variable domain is KAGVTQTPRYLIKTRGQQVTLSCSPISGHRSVSWYQQTPGQGLQFLFEYFSETQRNKGNFPGRFSGRQFSNSRSEMNVSTLELGDSALYLCASSPSRTTNEKLFFGSGTQLSVL.